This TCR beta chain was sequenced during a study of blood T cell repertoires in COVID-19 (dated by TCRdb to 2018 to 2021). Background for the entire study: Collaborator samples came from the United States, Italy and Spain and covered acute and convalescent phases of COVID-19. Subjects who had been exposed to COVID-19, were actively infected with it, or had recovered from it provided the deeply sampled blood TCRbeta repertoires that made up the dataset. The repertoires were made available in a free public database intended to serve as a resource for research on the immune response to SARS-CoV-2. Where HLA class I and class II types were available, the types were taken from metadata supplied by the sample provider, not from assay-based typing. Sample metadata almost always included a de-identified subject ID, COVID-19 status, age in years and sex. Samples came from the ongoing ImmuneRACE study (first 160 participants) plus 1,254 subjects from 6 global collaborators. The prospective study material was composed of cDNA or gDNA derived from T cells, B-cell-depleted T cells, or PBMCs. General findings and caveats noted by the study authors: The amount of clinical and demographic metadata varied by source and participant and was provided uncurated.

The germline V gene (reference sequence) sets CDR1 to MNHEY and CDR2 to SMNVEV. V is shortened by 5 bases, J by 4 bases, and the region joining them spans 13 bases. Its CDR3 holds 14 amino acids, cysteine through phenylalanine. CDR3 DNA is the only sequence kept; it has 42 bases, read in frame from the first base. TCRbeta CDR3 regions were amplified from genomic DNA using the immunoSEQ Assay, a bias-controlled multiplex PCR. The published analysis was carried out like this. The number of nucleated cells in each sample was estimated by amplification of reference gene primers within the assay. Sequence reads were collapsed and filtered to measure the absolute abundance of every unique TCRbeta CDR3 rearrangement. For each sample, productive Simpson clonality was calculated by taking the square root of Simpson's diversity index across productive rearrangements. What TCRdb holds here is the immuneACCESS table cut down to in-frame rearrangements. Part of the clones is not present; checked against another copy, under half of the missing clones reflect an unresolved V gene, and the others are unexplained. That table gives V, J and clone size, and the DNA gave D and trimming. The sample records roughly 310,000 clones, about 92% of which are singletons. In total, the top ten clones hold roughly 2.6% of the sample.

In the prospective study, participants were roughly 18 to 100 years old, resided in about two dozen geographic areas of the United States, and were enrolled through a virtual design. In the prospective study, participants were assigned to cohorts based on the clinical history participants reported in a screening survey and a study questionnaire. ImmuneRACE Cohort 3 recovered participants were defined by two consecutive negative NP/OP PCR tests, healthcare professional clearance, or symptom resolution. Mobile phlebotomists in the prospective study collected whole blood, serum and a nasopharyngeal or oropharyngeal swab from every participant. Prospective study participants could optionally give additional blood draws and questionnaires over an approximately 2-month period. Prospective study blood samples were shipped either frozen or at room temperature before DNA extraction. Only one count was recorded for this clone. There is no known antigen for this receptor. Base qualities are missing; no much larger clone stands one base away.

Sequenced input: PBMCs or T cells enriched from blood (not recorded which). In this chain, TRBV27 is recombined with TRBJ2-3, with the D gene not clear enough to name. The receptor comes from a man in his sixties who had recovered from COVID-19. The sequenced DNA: TGTGCCAGCAGTCTCCGACGGGTCGCAGATACGCAGTATTTT. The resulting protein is CASSLRRVADTQYF.